This T cell receptor beta chain was captured by sequencing in a study of T-cell reconstitution after alpha-beta-depleted transplantation in children. Findings and caveats of the study: T-cell counts and diversity at one year following transplant were attributed mainly to newly produced T cells. Surviving recipient cells, namely T cells and thymic progenitors, were the source of high day-60 TCRbeta diversity in some patients. Approximately two months post-transplant, alpha-beta T cells reportedly originated from several hundred expanded graft clones.

This sample's TCRbeta library carried unique molecular identifier barcodes. Each CDR3 protein is one row after TCRdb ran MiXCR on the PCR reads. The profile covers more than 200,000 distinct CDR3 sequences, with around 25% appearing a single time and more than 2% taken by the ten largest. The CDR3 totals 14 residues. With 4 bases removed from V and 1 base from J, the gap between germline ends came to 10 bases. Germline V CDR1 and CDR2: SGHTA, FQGNSA. Regarding this clonotype: Its specificity is not known.

The material was PBMCs, obtained before TCRalphabeta/CD19-depleted stem cell transplant. This TCR was recovered from a girl aged 2 to 9 with Fanconi anemia, due to receive a stem cell transplant. The chain couples TRBV7-2 to TRBJ1-1; tentative D call: TRBD1 (5 bases). CDR3 residues: CASSSGLANTEAFF. Written as DNA, the CDR3 is TGTGCCAGCAGCTCGGGACTGGCGAACACTGAAGCTTTCTTT.